The sequence of this TCR beta chain was determined in a study of regulatory T cells in long-lasting Graves disease. Germline V gives CDR1 LGHNT, CDR2 FRNRAP. V gave up 1 base and J gave up 4 bases, with 25 bases separating them. The CDR3 sequence is 19 residues long. At least ten counts were recorded for this clonotype. Antigen: not known. The study, taken as a whole, reports: Less diverse TCR repertoires were seen in persistent Graves' patients than in newly diagnosed ones. Peripheral blood, not thyroid tissue, was the sole material studied. Possibly, too few samples lowered accuracy.

As to time point: persistent/refractory GD, antithyroid drugs over 5 years with positive TRAb. TCR sequences were obtained from RNA taken from PBMCs. Patients came through an endocrinology department, and that department was in Xi'an, China. Relying on iRepertoire HTBI primers and Arm-PCR of CDR3 regions, the team built TCR beta libraries. From the multiplex PCR reads, TCRdb called clonotypes with MiXCR, one entry per CDR3 protein. In the table there are 400,000 to 600,000 distinct CDR3 sequences, 20% to 25% of which are singletons. This clonotype was obtained from a female donor with Graves disease. Sequences were derived from peripheral blood mononuclear cells (PBMCs), sampled when the disease was refractory, from a patient treated with antithyroid drugs. The chain recombines TRBV12-5 with TRBJ1-1; D gene uncertain. For the CDR3, the DNA is TGTGCTAGTGGTTTGGGTCCTCAAACTCAGGAACCTTGGAGCACTGAAGCTTTCTTT. This encodes CASGLGPQTQEPWSTEAFF.